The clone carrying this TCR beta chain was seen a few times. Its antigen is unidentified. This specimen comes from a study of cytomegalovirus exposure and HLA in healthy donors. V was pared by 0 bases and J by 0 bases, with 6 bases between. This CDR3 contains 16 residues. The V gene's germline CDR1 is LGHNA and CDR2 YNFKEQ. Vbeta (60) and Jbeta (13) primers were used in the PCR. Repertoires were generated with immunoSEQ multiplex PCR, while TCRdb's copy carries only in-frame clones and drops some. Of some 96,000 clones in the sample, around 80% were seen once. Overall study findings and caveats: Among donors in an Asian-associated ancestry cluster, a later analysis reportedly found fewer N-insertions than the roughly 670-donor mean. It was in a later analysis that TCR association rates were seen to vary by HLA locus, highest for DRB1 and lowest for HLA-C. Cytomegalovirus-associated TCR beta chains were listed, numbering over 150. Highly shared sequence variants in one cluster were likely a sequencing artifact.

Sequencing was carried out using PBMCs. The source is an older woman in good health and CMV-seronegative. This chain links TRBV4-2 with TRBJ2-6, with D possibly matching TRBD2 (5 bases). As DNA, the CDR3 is TGTGCCAGCAGCCAAGAGGGGAGCTCTGGGGCCAACGTCCTGACTTTC. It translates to CASSQEGSSGANVLTF.